This T cell receptor (beta chain) was sequenced in a study of blood T cell repertoires in COVID-19. The overall study: Samples came from the United States, Italy and Spain, spanning acute and convalescent COVID-19. The cDNA or gDNA used as material had been derived from T cells, B-cell-depleted T cells, or PBMCs.

The ends were cut back, 0 bases at V and 2 bases at J, with 11 bases in the middle. The germline CDR1 and CDR2 sequences are LGHDT and YNNKEL (reference sequence). The CDR3 has 16 residues. Profiled with immunoSEQ multiplex PCR; TCRdb holds only in-frame clones, not every one. Found here are roughly 130,000 clones, about four fifths of them singletons; the top ten hold 3% to 4%. Assignments of participants to cohorts depended upon their own reported clinical history. The TCR was taken from a woman aged 50 to 60 with acute COVID-19. The chain couples TRBV3-1 (or the pseudogene TRBV3-2) to TRBJ2-1; D is unclear. Source material: PBMCs or T cells enriched from blood (not recorded which). In DNA form, the CDR3 reads TGTGCCAGCAGCCAAGATCAACGCACAACCTACAATGAGCAGTTCTTC. This sequence encodes CASSQDQRTTYNEQFF.